These 29 T cell receptor beta chains were sequenced from one sample in a study of shared clonotypes between healthy human individuals. TCRdb keeps only in-frame clones here, not all; method: immunoSEQ multiplex PCR. The sample carries about 650,000 clones, roughly 95% recorded once. Terminally differentiated effector memory CD45RA+ cells were excluded from the naive CD8 cells, which were CD45RO-negative and positively selected for CCR7. The sequenced material came from naive CD8+ T cells sorted from blood. The source is a woman between 25 and 40 years old in good health.

This chain joins TRBV4-1 and TRBJ2-2; D is tentatively TRBD1 or TRBD2 (5 bases each). CDR3 length: 14 amino acids. The ends were cut back, 2 bases at V and 9 bases at J, with 13 bases in the middle. CDR1 and CDR2 from the germline V gene are MGHRA and YSYEKL. CDR3 sequence (DNA): TGCGCCAGCAGCCAAATTACGCAGGGACGGGAGCTGTTTTTT. It translates to CASSQITQGRELFF.

This chain links TRBV14 with TRBJ2-2; 12 bases align to TRBD2. CDR3 length: 16 residues. Trimming removed 5 bases from V and 7 bases from J; junction bases left unmatched: 8. Per the germline V gene, CDR1 is SGHDN and CDR2 is FVKESK. Written as DNA, the CDR3 is TGTGCCAGCAGCTCTAGACTAGCGGGAGTGATCGGGGAGCTGTTTTTT. The encoded protein is CASSSRLAGVIGELFF.

A single count supports this clone. The same CDR3 arises from other DNA sequences in this sample as well. This rearrangement joins TRBV5-4 to TRBJ2-5; D uncertain. The germline CDR1 and CDR2 sequences are SGHNT and YYREEE (reference sequence). CDR3 size: 13 residues. V dropped 1 base and J dropped 1 base, with 5 bases sitting between them. CDR3 region: CASSLSSQETQYF. The CDR3, as DNA: TGTGCCAGCAGCTTGTCCTCCCAAGAGACCCAGTACTTC.

In its sample, this clone was seen a few times. The chain carries TRBV28 and TRBJ1-2, with 9 bases aligning to TRBD1. V was pared by 2 bases and J by 3 bases, with 7 bases of the junction left unmatched. CDR1 is MDHEN and CDR2 is SYDVKM in the germline V gene. There are 16 residues in the CDR3. The CDR3 reads CASSLILGTGYYGYTF. The CDR3 DNA reads as TGTGCCAGCAGTTTAATCTTGGGGACAGGGTACTATGGCTACACCTTC.

The chain joins TRBV11-2 to TRBJ2-1; the D is unclear. Per the germline V gene, CDR1 is SGHAT and CDR2 is FQNNGV. The CDR3 has 13 amino acids. Trimming removed 3 bases from V and 8 bases from J, with 11 bases in between. The CDR3 sequence is CASSFPLGDEQFF. The CDR3 DNA follows: TGTGCCAGCAGCTTCCCCCTCGGCGATGAGCAGTTCTTC. Full variable domain (missing parts from reference TRBV11-2 and TRBJ2-1): EAGVAQSPRYKIIEKRQSVAFWCNPISGHATLYWYQQILGQGPKLLIQFQNNGVVDDSQLPKDRFSAERLKGVDSTLKIQPAKLEDSAVYLCASSFPLGDEQFFGPGTRLTVL.

The rearrangement uses TRBV27 and TRBJ1-5; 9 nucleotides match TRBD1. Germline V lookup: CDR1 MNHEY, CDR2 SMNVEV (reference sequence). Trimming at V came to 7 bases and at J to 9 bases, leaving 13 bases not matched to a gene. This CDR3 has 15 amino acids. The CDR3 sequence: CASTPTGGIAGPQHF. The CDR3 nucleotides are TGTGCCAGCACCCCGACAGGGGGAATTGCGGGGCCCCAGCATTTT.

This sequence joins TRBV19 and TRBJ1-1; D gene ambiguous. Per the germline V gene, CDR1 is LNHDA and CDR2 is SQIVND (reference sequence). The CDR3 runs 13 residues. V lost 9 bases and J 0 bases, leaving 11 bases between the germline ends. The CDR3 DNA sequence: TGTGCCAGCTGGGAGGGAATGAACACTGAAGCTTTCTTT. Protein sequence: CASWEGMNTEAFF.

The chain employs TRBV27 and TRBJ2-6; TRBD1 matches 8 bases. The CDR3 is made up of 16 amino acids. Trimming removed 4 bases from V and 2 bases from J; junction bases left unmatched: 4. The germline V gene has CDR1 MNHEY and CDR2 SMNVEV (reference sequence). The chain's CDR3 is CASSSRGQAGANVLTF. The CDR3 DNA reads as TGTGCCAGCAGTTCCAGGGGGCAGGCTGGGGCCAACGTCCTGACTTTC.

This clone was counted once. This sample also contains other DNA sequences that code for the same CDR3. This sequence joins TRBV5-4 and TRBJ2-7; D unclear. V lost 0 bases and J 3 bases, leaving 7 bases between the germline ends. The germline V gene has CDR1 SGHNT and CDR2 YYREEE (reference sequence). This CDR3 spans 13 amino acids. The CDR3 DNA reads TGTGCCAGCAGCTTGGCCGGAAGCTACGAGCAGTACTTC. Amino acid sequence: CASSLAGSYEQYF.

This clone was observed a handful of times. The chain carries TRBV7-9 and TRBJ2-7; TRBD2 is a possible D gene (5 bases). Germline CDR1 SEHNR, CDR2 FQNEAQ (reference sequence). Trimming took 5 bases from V and 2 from J, leaving 16 bases between them. The CDR3 is 15 amino acids. The CDR3 region is CASSQGSAYTYEQYF. In DNA form, the CDR3 reads TGTGCCAGCAGCCAAGGTAGCGCCTATACCTACGAGCAGTACTTC.

The chain is built from TRBV19 and TRBJ2-5; TRBD2 aligns across 7 bases. This CDR3 comprises 14 residues. Germline trimming cut 2 bases from V and 4 bases from J; bases unmatched to any gene: 4. Germline values: CDR1 LNHDA, CDR2 SQIVND (reference sequence). CDR3 nucleotides: TGTGCCAGTAGTATATATGGGGGGGGAGAGACCCAGTACTTC. It is translated as CASSIYGGGETQYF.

The chain has TRBV15 and TRBJ2-1; D remains ambiguous. The CDR3 is 13 residues long. Germline V gene data show CDR1 as LNHNV and CDR2 as YYDKDF (reference sequence). V was shortened by 3 bases and J by 1 base, with 4 bases between the two germline ends. The CDR3 region has the DNA TGTGCCACCAGCAGTGCGTCCTACAATGAGCAGTTCTTC. It is translated as CATSSASYNEQFF.

The chain joins TRBV6-1 to TRBJ1-5; weak D call: TRBD1 (6 bases). The CDR3 has 16 residues. Per germline, CDR1 MNHNS and CDR2 SASEGT. V lost 4 bases, J lost 0 bases, and 13 bases lay in between. As DNA, the CDR3 is TGTGCCAGCAGTGTCTATACAGGGCCTAGCAATCAGCCCCAGCATTTT. The encoded protein is CASSVYTGPSNQPQHF.

Only one count was recorded for this clone. This rearrangement joins TRBV5-1 to TRBJ1-1; D call uncertain. The CDR3 is 13 amino acids. Trimming left V 4 bases short and J 10 bases short, with 17 bases between. Germline V gene lookup returns CDR1 SGHRS and CDR2 YFSETQ. The CDR3, as DNA: TGCGCCAGCAGCCCCCCGGGGAAGGGTTCAGCTTTCTTT. Protein: CASSPPGKGSAFF.

This chain uses TRBV28 with TRBJ2-7; D is undetermined. Germline V gives CDR1 MDHEN, CDR2 SYDVKM. The CDR3 spans 20 residues. V was trimmed by 3 bases and J by 4 bases, leaving 31 bases between them. CDR3 in DNA: TGTGCCAGCAGTTTGCCGACTGGCGGATCTATTACCAACCCTCCGTACGAGCAGTACTTC. Translated, it gives CASSLPTGGSITNPPYEQYF.

The chain couples TRBV13 to TRBJ1-3; TRBD1 aligns across 7 bases. Trimming removed 6 bases from V and 3 bases from J; junction bases left unmatched: 11. Germline V gives CDR1 PRHDT, CDR2 FYEKMQ (reference sequence). The CDR3 spans 16 residues. CDR3 bases: TGTGCCAGCAGTCCAATCCAAGGGGGCTATGGAAACACCATATATTTT. Protein: CASSPIQGGYGNTIYF.

CDR3 sequence (DNA): TGTGCCAGCAGTTCACCTAGGGCTTTCTCCTACGAGCAGTACTTC. Its protein is CASSSPRAFSYEQYF. The rearrangement uses TRBV6-5 and TRBJ2-7; no reliable D call. Trimming left V 4 bases short and J 0 bases short, with 13 bases between. Per germline, CDR1 MNHEY and CDR2 SVGAGI. This CDR3 is built from 15 residues.

The chain recombines TRBV4-1 with TRBJ2-7; D not certain. Germline CDR1 is MGHRA and CDR2 is YSYEKL. The CDR3 has 13 amino acids. V dropped 1 base and J dropped 3 bases, with 7 bases sitting between them. CDR3 coding DNA: TGCGCCAGCAGCCAAGCAGCCGACTACGAGCAGTACTTC. Encoded protein: CASSQAADYEQYF.

This clone was seen just once. The genes are TRBV25-1 and TRBJ2-2; D possibly uses TRBD1 or TRBD2 (5 bases each). The CDR3 spans 15 residues. The V end lost 0 bases, the J end lost 5 bases, and 10 bases lay between the germline ends. Germline V gives CDR1 MGHDK, CDR2 SYGVNS. CDR3 sequence reads: CASSEYQGATGELFF. CDR3 bases: TGTGCCAGCAGTGAATACCAGGGAGCAACCGGGGAGCTGTTTTTT.

The chain uses TRBV5-4 and TRBJ2-3, with 13 bases that match TRBD2. J was trimmed by 3 bases and V by 2 bases; bases with no gene match: 6. Germline V gene data show CDR1 as SGHNT and CDR2 as YYREEE (reference sequence). The CDR3 is 17 amino acids. DNA of the CDR3: TGTGCCAGCAGCTTCGGACTAGCGGGAGTCATGACAGATACGCAGTATTTT. It specifies CASSFGLAGVMTDTQYF.

The gene calls are TRBV27 and TRBJ1-1; 8 nucleotides align to TRBD1. CDR1 and CDR2 (germline): MNHEY, SMNVEV (reference sequence). This CDR3 contains 16 residues. V lost 4 bases and J lost 1; bases outside the gene matches: 8. The CDR3 loop reads CASSSGGHGGNTEAFF. The CDR3 region has the DNA TGTGCCAGCAGTTCAGGGGGCCACGGGGGGAACACTGAAGCTTTCTTT.

The genes are TRBV4-2 and TRBJ2-7; 8 bases are shared with TRBD2. The V gene end was trimmed by 0 bases and the J gene end by 2 bases; junction bases not matched to a gene: 6. CDR3 size: 16 residues. Germline loops: CDR1 LGHNA, CDR2 YNFKEQ. CDR3 sequence: CASSQDSGSDAYEQYF. CDR3 in DNA: TGTGCCAGCAGCCAAGACAGCGGGAGTGATGCCTACGAGCAGTACTTC.

The V gene is TRBV5-4, the J gene TRBJ1-3, with no clear D. V lost 0 bases, J lost 0 bases, and 7 bases lay in between. Looked up from germline, CDR1 is SGHNT and CDR2 is YYREEE (reference sequence). The CDR3 is 15 amino acids. The CDR3 is CASSLGRASGNTIYF. The CDR3 region has the DNA TGTGCCAGCAGCTTGGGTCGGGCCTCTGGAAACACCATATATTTT.

The chain combines TRBV27 with TRBJ2-1; 8 positions agree with TRBD1. Germline-derived CDR1 and CDR2 are MNHEY and SMNVEV (reference sequence). The CDR3 runs to 16 residues. V was clipped by 0 bases and J by 7 bases; unmatched bases: 8. CDR3 sequence: CASSLSTGAFRNEQFF. CDR3 nucleotides: TGTGCCAGCAGTTTATCGACAGGGGCCTTTAGGAATGAGCAGTTCTTC.

The rearrangement joins TRBV27 to TRBJ2-1, with no clear D. The V gene's germline CDR1 is MNHEY and CDR2 SMNVEV (reference sequence). This CDR3 has 14 residues. V was cut by 3 bases and J by 3 bases, with 9 bases left in between. CDR3 bases: TGTGCCAGCAGTTTGGGCACTCTCTACAATGAGCAGTTCTTC. Amino acids: CASSLGTLYNEQFF.

The chain carries TRBV27 and TRBJ2-5, with D possibly matching TRBD1 (6 bases). Gene TRBJ2-7 matches the end of the DNA better, so the J call may be wrong. In germline, CDR1 is MNHEY, CDR2 SMNVEV (reference sequence). The CDR3 has 14 amino acids. The CDR3 DNA follows: TGTGCCAGCAGTTTAAATCACAGGGCCTACGAGCAGTACTTC. Protein product: CASSLNHRAYEQYF.

The chain joins TRBV9 to TRBJ2-2; D is unresolved. Trimming took 0 bases from V and 3 from J, leaving 3 bases between them. CDR1 and CDR2 (germline): SGDLS, YYNGEE. The length of the CDR3 is 13 residues. The CDR3 sequence is CASSVEYTGELFF. CDR3 DNA: TGTGCCAGCAGCGTAGAGTACACCGGGGAGCTGTTTTTT.

The V gene is TRBV5-1, the J gene TRBJ1-2, with a possible D match to TRBD1 (6 bases). The CDR3 runs to 16 residues. V was clipped by 0 bases and J by 3 bases, with 15 bases between them. Germline assignment: CDR1 SGHRS and CDR2 YFSETQ. CDR3 coding DNA: TGCGCCAGCAGCTTGGAGACAGGCCGTCGAGACTATGGCTACACCTTC. Translating gives CASSLETGRRDYGYTF.

The chain joins TRBV27 to TRBJ2-2; TRBD2 might be the D (6 bases). The germline V and J ends were trimmed by 5 bases and 7 bases, with 20 bases remaining between them. Germline V gene data show CDR1 as MNHEY and CDR2 as SMNVEV (reference sequence). The CDR3 consists of 16 residues. The CDR3, as DNA: TGTGCCAGCAGTCCCCAGAGGCGGGACGGGATCGGGGAGCTGTTTTTT. Translating it yields CASSPQRRDGIGELFF.